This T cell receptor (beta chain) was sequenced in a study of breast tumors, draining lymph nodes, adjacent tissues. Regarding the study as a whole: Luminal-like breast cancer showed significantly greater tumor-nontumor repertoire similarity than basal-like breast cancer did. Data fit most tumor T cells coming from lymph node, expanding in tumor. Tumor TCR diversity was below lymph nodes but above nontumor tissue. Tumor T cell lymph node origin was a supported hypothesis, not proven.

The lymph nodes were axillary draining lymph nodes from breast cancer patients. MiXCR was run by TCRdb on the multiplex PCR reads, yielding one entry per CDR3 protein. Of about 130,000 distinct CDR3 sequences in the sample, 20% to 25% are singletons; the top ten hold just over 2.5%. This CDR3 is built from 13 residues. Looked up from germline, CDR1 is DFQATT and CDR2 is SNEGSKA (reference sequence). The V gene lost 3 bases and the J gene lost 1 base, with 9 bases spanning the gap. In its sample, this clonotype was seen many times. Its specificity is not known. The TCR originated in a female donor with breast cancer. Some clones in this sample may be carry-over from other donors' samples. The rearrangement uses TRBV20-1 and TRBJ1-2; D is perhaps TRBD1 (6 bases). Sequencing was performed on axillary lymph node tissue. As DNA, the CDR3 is TGCAGTGCTAGCTTGGACAGTAACTATGGCTACACCTTC. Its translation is CSASLDSNYGYTF.